The clone carrying this T cell receptor beta chain appeared a few times. Its antigen remains unknown. This record belongs to a study of blood T cells in healthy people across ages. The authors extracted at least 6 micrograms of total RNA per sample. PCR was performed a second time for about 7 to 11 cycles using a sample-barcoded 5' primer and a J-beta primer mix. Every cDNA was tagged by a template-switch adaptor with 12 random nucleotides. TCRdb processed the 5' RACE reads anew with MiXCR; each CDR3 protein has one entry. The sample includes roughly 1,500,000 distinct CDR3 sequences, approximately 42% seen only once; the top ten take approximately 7.9%. Germline V lookup: CDR1 SGHTA, CDR2 FQGNSA. This CDR3 is built from 15 residues. The V end was cut by 0 bases, the J end by 2 bases, with 10 bases between. Study-level findings and limits: Donors of long life had a larger count of naive CD4+ cells and greater diversity than aged donors.

The sequence was collected from a woman aged 18-30 years in good health. The rearrangement uses TRBV7-2 and TRBJ1-2; D unresolved. Sequencing input: blood. The CDR3: CASSLAPGSNYGYTF. CDR3 bases: TGTGCCAGCAGCTTAGCTCCGGGATCGAACTATGGCTACACCTTC.